This passage covers 27 T cell receptor beta chains from one sample sequenced in a study of CD8 T cells in Susac syndrome. A quantity of about 0.5 to 1 ug RNA underwent reverse transcription using random hexamers. TCRdb itself ran the immunoSEQ multiplex PCR reads through MiXCR, one entry per CDR3 protein. The data contain 95,000 to 150,000 distinct CDR3 sequences, around 96% of them singletons. Sequencing was carried out using CD4+ T cells from PBMCs. These TCRs come from a human donor with Susac syndrome.

This chain joins TRBV6-6 and TRBJ2-7; TRBD1 agrees at 7 bases. The length of the CDR3 is 14 residues. The V segment lost 6 bases and the J segment 4 bases; nucleotides outside the gene matches: 9. The germline gives CDR1 MNHNY, CDR2 SVGAGI (reference sequence). The CDR3 spells CASRRDRAIYEQYF. CDR3 coding DNA: TGTGCCAGCAGGCGCGACAGGGCCATATACGAGCAGTACTTC.

This chain connects TRBV30 to TRBJ2-5; maybe TRBD2 (5 bases). This CDR3 spans 13 amino acids. Trimming shortened V by 1 base and J by 4 bases, and 10 bases separated the two germline ends. Germline CDR1 is GTSNPN and CDR2 is SVGIG (reference sequence). Written as DNA, the CDR3 is TGTGCCTGGAGTGCCCTGGCGGGAGAGACCCAGTACTTC. This gives the protein CAWSALAGETQYF.

The chain combines TRBV7-2 with TRBJ2-2; D is perhaps TRBD2 (5 bases). The V and J ends lost 4 bases and 1 base respectively, with 13 bases between them. The CDR3 sequence is 16 residues long. CDR1 SGHTA and CDR2 FQGNSA come from the germline V gene. The CDR3 loop is CASSSQPGMNTGELFF. The CDR3 coding sequence is TGTGCCAGCAGCTCACAGCCGGGAATGAACACCGGGGAGCTGTTTTTT.

This chain's CDR3 is CASSERPSYNEQFF. Written as DNA, the CDR3 is TGTGCCAGCAGTGAACGTCCCTCCTACAATGAGCAGTTCTTC. V gene TRBV25-1 combines with J gene TRBJ2-1; D is ambiguous. This CDR3 has 14 residues. V was cut by 2 bases and J by 0 bases, with 5 bases left in between. The germline V gene encodes CDR1 MGHDK and CDR2 SYGVNS.

The V and J genes are TRBV7-8 and TRBJ1-5, with D perhaps TRBD1 (6 bases). V gave up 5 bases and J gave up 7 bases, with 12 bases separating them. The CDR3 has 13 amino acids. Germline CDR1 SGHVS, CDR2 FQNEAQ. Written as DNA, the CDR3 is TGTGCCAGCAGCGAAAACAGGGACCAGCCCCAGCATTTT. Translated: CASSENRDQPQHF.

CDR3 protein: CASSYAASYSEQYF. As DNA, the CDR3 is TGTGCCAGCAGTTACGCGGCATCTTATTCCGAGCAGTACTTC. The rearrangement uses TRBV6-2 or TRBV6-3 and TRBJ2-7; no firm D call. Germline CDR1 reads MNHEY; CDR2 reads SVGEGT. CDR3 length equals 14 residues. Between the trimmed V and J ends, which lost 2 bases and 6 bases, there was a span of 14 bases.

The J gene is TRBJ1-2, the V gene TRBV3-1; 8 nucleotides agree with TRBD1. V trimming: 4 bases; J trimming: 6 bases; junction bases outside the gene matches: 4. This CDR3 comprises 13 residues. Germline-derived CDR1 and CDR2 are LGHDT and YNNKEL (reference sequence). CDR3: CASSRGTGDGYTF. The DNA of the CDR3 is TGTGCCAGCAGCCGGGGGACAGGTGATGGCTACACCTTC.

The rearrangement joins TRBV6-5 to TRBJ2-7; no definite D call. CDR1 is MNHEY and CDR2 is SVGAGI in the germline V gene. The CDR3 extends over 12 amino acids. V lost 8 bases and J lost 0, with 8 bases in between. The CDR3 coding sequence is TGTGCCAGCGCAGAGAGCTCCTACGAGCAGTACTTC. Protein sequence: CASAESSYEQYF.

The rearrangement uses TRBV15 and TRBJ2-2, with unresolved D. V lost 8 bases, J lost 2 bases, and 9 bases lay in between. This CDR3 region has 13 residues. CDR1 is LNHNV, CDR2 YYDKDF, per germline (reference sequence). CDR3 sequence reads: CATEWVNTGELFF. CDR3 bases: TGTGCCACCGAGTGGGTAAACACCGGGGAGCTGTTTTTT.

In this sample, this clonotype turned up once. This rearrangement joins TRBV10-3 to TRBJ2-5; the match to TRBD1 covers 7 bases. The germline V gene has CDR1 ENHRY and CDR2 SYGVKD. This CDR3 spans 14 amino acids. V lost 3 bases and J lost 4; bases outside the gene matches: 5. The CDR3 coding sequence is TGTGCCATCAGTGAATATGAGGGGGCAGAGACCCAGTACTTC. It is translated as CAISEYEGAETQYF.

The V and J genes are TRBV27 and TRBJ2-6; D gene uncertain. Germline V gives CDR1 MNHEY, CDR2 SMNVEV (reference sequence). The CDR3 covers 15 residues. Trimming cost V 8 bases and J 0 bases, with 11 bases left between them. The CDR3 sequence is CASAWATSGANVLTF. As DNA, the CDR3 is TGTGCCAGCGCGTGGGCTACCTCTGGGGCCAACGTCCTGACTTTC.

V is TRBV6-5 and J is TRBJ2-7; TRBD1 might be the D (5 bases). V shed 6 bases and J shed 1 base, with 10 bases lying between them. CDR1 and CDR2 (germline): MNHEY, SVGAGI. This CDR3 comprises 13 residues. The CDR3 DNA reads as TGTGCCAGCAGCCCCCCAGGGTCCTACGAGCAGTACTTC. Encoded protein: CASSPPGSYEQYF.

The rearrangement joins TRBV29-1 to TRBJ1-3; a weak D match, TRBD1 (5 bases). The CDR3 sequence is 12 residues long. Trimming shortened V by 8 bases and J by 2 bases, and 10 bases separated the two germline ends. Looked up from germline, CDR1 is SQVTM and CDR2 is ANQGSEA. In DNA form, the CDR3 reads TGCAGCATGACAGAGGCTGGAAACACCATATATTTT. This gives the protein CSMTEAGNTIYF.

This clonotype has just one count. This chain uses TRBV5-4 with TRBJ2-3; no reliable D call. The CDR3 extends over 13 amino acids. Germline CDR1 reads SGHNT; CDR2 reads YYREEE (reference sequence). V was pared by 1 base and J by 4 bases, with 7 bases between. As DNA, the CDR3 is TGTGCCAGCAGCTTGAGTACGTCAGATACGCAGTATTTT. Translating gives CASSLSTSDTQYF.

The rearrangement links TRBV9 to TRBJ2-3; D gene ambiguous. Germline V gene lookup returns CDR1 SGDLS and CDR2 YYNGEE. V lost 0 bases and J 4 bases, leaving 12 bases between the germline ends. CDR3 size: 15 residues. The CDR3 spells CASSVVLPPSDTQYF. CDR3 nucleotides: TGTGCCAGCAGCGTAGTACTTCCCCCATCAGATACGCAGTATTTT.

This chain links TRBV25-1 with TRBJ2-7; 7 bases line up with TRBD1. Per germline, CDR1 MGHDK and CDR2 SYGVNS. The CDR3 spans 14 residues. Germline trimming cut 6 bases from V and 4 bases from J; bases unmatched to any gene: 9. Here the CDR3 DNA reads TGTGCCAGCAGGGATATGCAGGGGGTTTACGAGCAGTACTTC. Translated: CASRDMQGVYEQYF.

This rearrangement joins TRBV2 to TRBJ2-3, with TRBD1 as a possible D gene (5 bases). CDR1 is SNHLY and CDR2 is FYNNEI in the germline V gene. This CDR3 is 13 amino acids long. V lost 5 bases and J 2 bases, leaving 8 bases between the germline ends. This CDR3 is CASSFGHTDTQYF. Written as DNA, the CDR3 is TGTGCCAGCAGTTTCGGACACACAGATACGCAGTATTTT.

This clonotype occurred a few times. This rearrangement joins TRBV12-3 or TRBV12-4 to TRBJ1-1, with a possible D match to TRBD1 (5 bases). V shed 3 bases and J shed 1 base, with 6 bases lying between them. CDR3 length: 13 residues. This CDR3 reads CASSLGQNTEAFF. CDR3 coding DNA: TGTGCCAGCAGTTTGGGGCAGAACACTGAAGCTTTCTTT.

CDR3 bases: TGTGCCAGCAGCCAAGAGATAGGTTGGCACACTGAAGCTTTCTTT. This sequence encodes CASSQEIGWHTEAFF. The V call is TRBV4-2, the J call TRBJ1-1; D is ambiguous. Trimming took 0 bases from V and 3 from J, leaving 11 bases between them. CDR1 is LGHNA, CDR2 YNFKEQ, per germline. This CDR3 region has 15 residues.

The chain uses TRBV7-2 and TRBJ2-5; 12 nucleotides line up with TRBD2. Per the germline V gene, CDR1 is SGHTA and CDR2 is FQGNSA. Trimming cost V 1 base and J 6 bases; bases outside gene matches: 15. This CDR3 spans 19 amino acids. The CDR3 loop reads CASSLGGNRLAGERKTQYF. In DNA form, the CDR3 reads TGTGCCAGCAGCTTAGGTGGGAACCGACTAGCGGGAGAGAGGAAGACCCAGTACTTC.

The CDR3 DNA sequence: TGTGCCAGCAGCCACACCCGGACTAGCGGATCCTACAATGAGCAGTTCTTC. This codes for CASSHTRTSGSYNEQFF. The chain couples TRBV5-4 to TRBJ2-1, with 10 bases fitting TRBD2. CDR1 is SGHNT and CDR2 is YYREEE in the germline V gene (reference sequence). CDR3 size: 17 residues. With V trimmed by 4 bases and J by 1 base, 8 bases remained unmatched.

The chain links TRBV7-2 to TRBJ2-5, with D possibly TRBD2 on 5 matching bases. The V gene lost 2 bases and the J gene lost 1 base, with 8 bases spanning the gap. The germline V gene encodes CDR1 SGHTA and CDR2 FQGNSA. The CDR3 totals 14 residues. The CDR3 loop is CASSLSGVQETQYF. The CDR3 DNA sequence: TGTGCCAGCAGCTTATCCGGGGTCCAAGAGACCCAGTACTTC.

The chain carries TRBV3-1 and TRBJ2-7, with D possibly being TRBD1 (6 bases). The CDR3 runs to 13 residues. Trimming removed 0 bases at V and 8 bases at J, with 11 bases between. The germline gives CDR1 LGHDT, CDR2 YNNKEL (reference sequence). The CDR3 bases are TGTGCCAGCAGCCAAGATCGGGACACCCAGCAGTACTTC. Its protein product is CASSQDRDTQQYF.

The rearrangement links TRBV12-3 or TRBV12-4 to TRBJ2-2; perhaps TRBD1 as D (6 bases). The CDR3 totals 15 residues. The ends were cut back, 2 bases at V and 1 base at J, with 8 bases in the middle. The CDR3 here is CASSLQGLNTGELFF. CDR3 sequence (DNA): TGTGCCAGCAGTTTACAGGGGCTGAACACCGGGGAGCTGTTTTTT.

The CDR3 region is CASSSTPGNTEAFF. The CDR3 region has the DNA TGTGCCAGCAGTTCCACCCCGGGGAACACTGAAGCTTTCTTT. The gene calls are TRBV6-5 and TRBJ1-1; D gene ambiguous. CDR3 length: 14 amino acids. CDR1 and CDR2 (germline): MNHEY, SVGAGI. Trimming cost V 4 bases and J 1 base, with 10 bases left between them.

This chain links TRBV4-1 with TRBJ2-3; D is perhaps TRBD2 (5 bases). Trimming cost V 1 base and J 2 bases, with 16 bases left between them. The germline V gene encodes CDR1 MGHRA and CDR2 YSYEKL. The CDR3 runs to 17 residues. The CDR3 is CASSQVDLGLTTDTQYF. In DNA, the CDR3 is TGCGCCAGCAGCCAAGTCGACCTTGGACTCACCACAGATACGCAGTATTTT.

The genes are TRBV29-1 and TRBJ2-5, with D perhaps assigned TRBD1 or TRBD2 (6 bases each). Germline lookup yields CDR1 SQVTM and CDR2 ANQGSEA. The ends were cut back, 3 bases at V and 4 bases at J, with 9 bases in the middle. This CDR3 has 12 residues. In nucleotides, the CDR3 is TGCAGCGTTGATCGGGGGCGAGAGACCCAGTACTTC. Translated, it gives CSVDRGRETQYF.